This T cell receptor beta chain was recorded in a study of kidney transplant recipient with SARS-CoV-2 infection. The table lists this clonotype with many counts. TCRdb re-derived calls from the reads in MiXCR, one entry per CDR3 protein. This sample yields approximately 240,000 distinct CDR3 sequences, of which about 30% are seen a single time; roughly 7% belongs to the top ten. The V segment lost 10 bases and the J segment 4 bases; nucleotides outside the gene matches: 10. The CDR3 is 14 residues long. Germline CDR1 MNHEY, CDR2 SVGAGI. The source was a blood sample, collected at baseline and around day 110 from a kidney transplant recipient. The receptor's source is a male patient between 25 and 40 years old who had COVID-19 and was a kidney transplant recipient. Some T cells here may be from the graft donor. The chain joins TRBV6-5 to TRBJ2-4; 7 bases agree with TRBD2. CDR3 sequence (DNA): TGTGCCACCCGGCCGGGAGCGGGGAAAAACATTCAGTACTTC. It is translated as CATRPGAGKNIQYF.